Listed below are T cell receptor beta chains from one sample, sequenced in a study of response to subunit inactivated influenza vaccine. TCRdb reprocessed the RT-PCR reads with MiXCR, giving one entry per CDR3 protein. The data hold about 540,000 distinct CDR3 sequences, with roughly 25% observed a single time. The same sample was also studied in work on T cells expressing NK-cell markers.

The input for sequencing was CD4+ T cells sorted from PBMCs, taken approximately 12 days after vaccination. The receptors were gathered from a man aged 50 or older who received an inactivated influenza vaccine. Each CDR3 is given with its conserved first and last residue. A D gene is named only where the DNA matches it firmly. A row's size may be missing; if present it is once, few, many or a size class.

TRBJ2-5 | NA | NA | TRBV6-1 | TGTGCCACCACTGAAGAGACCCAGTACTTC | CATTEETQYF
TRBJ2-1 | NA | TRBD2 | TRBV6-6 | TGTGCTATTAAGGGAGCGGGAGGGCGTAGTGAGCAGTTCTTC | CAIKGAGGRSEQFF
TRBJ2-1 | few | TRBD2 | TRBV6-5 | TGTGCCAGCAGTTACACTCGGACTAGCGCCTACAATGAGCAGTTCTTC | CASSYTRTSAYNEQFF
TRBJ2-2 | NA | TRBD1 | TRBV2 | TGTGCCAGCAGTGGGTGGACAGGGACATCCGGGGAGCTGTTTTTT | CASSGWTGTSGELFF
TRBJ2-3 | NA | TRBD1 | TRBV10-3 | TGTGCCATCACCGAATCACAGGGGGCTACAGATACGCAGTATTTT | CAITESQGATDTQYF
TRBJ1-5 | NA | NA | TRBV6-2/TRBV6-3 | TGTGCCAGCAGTTTGGAGGGGGGAAATCAGCCCCAGCATTTT | CASSLEGGNQPQHF
TRBJ2-2 | NA | NA | TRBV10-3 | TGTGCCATCAGTATACAGTTCGCGAACACCGGGGAGCTGTTTTTT | CAISIQFANTGELFF
TRBJ1-6 | NA | NA | TRBV9 | TGTGCCAGCAGCGTAGCCGAGAATTCACCCCTCCACTTT | CASSVAENSPLHF
TRBJ2-7 | few | TRBD2 | TRBV20-1 | TGCAGTGCTAGAGATTCGGGGGGTTTCTCCTACGAGCAGTACTTC | CSARDSGGFSYEQYF
TRBJ2-7 | NA | TRBD1 | TRBV7-2 | TGTGCCAGCAGCTTAGACAGGGGGCGTTCTAAGCAGTACTTC | CASSLDRGRSKQYF
TRBJ2-2 | NA | NA | TRBV6-5 | TGTGCCAGCAGTTCTATAACAGAGCGCACCGGGGAGCTGTTTTTT | CASSSITERTGELFF
TRBJ2-7 | NA | NA | TRBV20-1 | TGCAGTGCTAGAGATTCTAGTCTAGCCGCAAGCAAGCAGTACTTC | CSARDSSLAASKQYF
TRBJ2-5 | NA | NA | TRBV7-2 | TGTGCCAGCAGCTTAGTAGCGGTTCAAGAGACCCAGTACTTC | CASSLVAVQETQYF
TRBJ2-7 | NA | TRBD1 | TRBV7-9 | TGTGCCAGCAGCTGGCCGGGACAGGGGCGTTACGAGCAGTACTTC | CASSWPGQGRYEQYF
TRBJ1-1 | NA | NA | TRBV7-9 | TGTGCCAGCAGCTTAGATGGAGGGGGGTACACTGAAGCTTTCTTT | CASSLDGGGYTEAFF
TRBJ2-1 | NA | TRBD2 | TRBV4-3 | TGCGCCAGCAGCCAAGATACAAGTCGCGGGAGGGAGGTTGAGCAGTTCTTC | CASSQDTSRGREVEQFF
TRBJ2-1 | few | NA | TRBV18 | TGTGCCAGCTCACCGTCTAGGGCCTACAATGAGCAGTTCTTC | CASSPSRAYNEQFF
TRBJ2-3 | many | NA | TRBV29-1 | TGCAGCGTTGAAGATGGCGGAGGCACAGATACGCAGTATTTT | CSVEDGGGTDTQYF
TRBJ1-5 | NA | NA | TRBV12-3/TRBV12-4 | TGTGCCAGCAGTTTAAGAGGGGGTCGCAATCAGCCCCAGCATTTT | CASSLRGGRNQPQHF
TRBJ1-3 | NA | NA | TRBV7-8 | TGTGCCAGCAGCTCGGACGCCGGGGCCCCCTCTGGAAACACCATATATTTT | CASSSDAGAPSGNTIYF
TRBJ2-7 | NA | TRBD1 | TRBV30 | TGTGCCTGGGCTAGGGGACAGGGCTACGAGCAGTACTTC | CAWARGQGYEQYF
TRBJ1-2 | NA | NA | TRBV20-1 | TGCAGTGCTAGCTTTCGCGGGATCCAAAACTCTGGCTACACCTTC | CSASFRGIQNSGYTF
TRBJ1-2 | NA | NA | TRBV3-1 | TGTGCCAGCAGCCAAGGGGGGACCTATGGCTACACCTTC | CASSQGGTYGYTF
TRBJ2-5 | NA | TRBD1 | TRBV6-1 | TGTGCCAGCACAAGGAGGGGACAGGGCGCAGAGACCCAGTACTTC | CASTRRGQGAETQYF
TRBJ2-5 | NA | TRBD2 | TRBV2 | TGTGCCAGCGCCGGGGGGGCCGAAGAGACCCAGTACTTC | CASAGGAEETQYF
TRBJ2-7 | NA | TRBD2 | TRBV12-3/TRBV12-4 | TGTGCCAGCAGTTGGGATCCTGGACTAGCGGATCCTCACGAGCAGTACTTC | CASSWDPGLADPHEQYF
TRBJ1-2 | few | TRBD1 | TRBV4-1 | TGCGCCAGCAGCCAAGACCCACTTCCTCTTCGGACAGGGAACTATGGCTACACCTTC | CASSQDPLPLRTGNYGYTF
TRBJ2-3 | NA | NA | TRBV4-1 | TGCGCCAGCAGCCCGGGACGGCTCCCCGGCGCAGATACGCAGTATTTT | CASSPGRLPGADTQYF
TRBJ2-1 | few | TRBD2 | TRBV11-1 | TGTGCCAGCAGCTTAATAGCGGGGGGGTACTCGAGCTCCTACAATGAGCAGTTCTTC | CASSLIAGGYSSSYNEQFF
TRBJ2-7 | NA | TRBD2 | TRBV12-3/TRBV12-4 | TGTGCCAGCAGTACCGGACTAGCGGGGGATTACGAGCAGTACTTC | CASSTGLAGDYEQYF
TRBJ2-4 | many | NA | TRBV2 | TGTGCCAGCAGTGAACAGGGGGGGAAGGTCAAAAACATTCAGTACTTC | CASSEQGGKVKNIQYF
TRBJ2-2 | few | TRBD2 | TRBV4-3 | TGCGCCAGCAGCCAAGATCGTAGCGGGAGGGCCGGAACCGGGGAGCTGTTTTTT | CASSQDRSGRAGTGELFF
TRBJ1-1 | many | NA | TRBV10-3 | TGTGCCAGCAGAGAAAACACTGAAGCTTTCTTT | CASRENTEAFF
TRBJ2-4 | NA | TRBD1 | TRBV12-3/TRBV12-4 | TGTGCCAGCAGTCTTGAAGCGACAGGGGCGGACATTCAGTACTTC | CASSLEATGADIQYF
TRBJ2-5 | few | NA | TRBV7-9 | TGTGCCAGCAGCTTAAGGGTAGCGCCGCTCCAAGAGACCCAGTACTTC | CASSLRVAPLQETQYF
TRBJ2-1 | few | TRBD2 | TRBV7-2 | TGTGCCAGCAGCTTAGACCCAGCGGGGCCGAACAATGAGCAGTTCTTC | CASSLDPAGPNNEQFF
TRBJ1-3 | NA | TRBD1 | TRBV5-5 | TGTGCCAGCAGCCAGGGACAGGGATACGGAAACACCATATATTTT | CASSQGQGYGNTIYF
TRBJ2-3 | few | NA | TRBV15 | TGTGCCACCAGCCGGCGGGCAGCGGCTAGCACAGATACGCAGTATTTT | CATSRRAAASTDTQYF
TRBJ2-1 | few | TRBD2 | TRBV20-1 | TGCAGTGCTAGGCGGACTAGCGGGATCGGGCAGTTCTTC | CSARRTSGIGQFF
TRBJ2-1 | few | NA | TRBV5-1 | TGCGCCAGCAGCTTAAGACAGGACTCCTACAATGAGCAGTTCTTC | CASSLRQDSYNEQFF
TRBJ2-1 | NA | NA | TRBV14 | TGTGCCAGCAGCCAACTGGGCGGGACCTACAATGAGCAGTTCTTC | CASSQLGGTYNEQFF
TRBJ2-3 | NA | TRBD2 | TRBV7-9 | TGTGCCAGCAGCCTTCTAGCGGGGGCCTCCACAGATACGCAGTATTTT | CASSLLAGASTDTQYF
TRBJ2-3 | NA | NA | TRBV5-6 | TGTGCCAGCAGCCCGAGGGACGGAGATACGCAGTATTTT | CASSPRDGDTQYF
TRBJ2-2 | NA | TRBD2 | TRBV9 | TGTGCCAGCAGCGTAGGGACTAGCGGAAACACCGGGGAGCTGTTTTTT | CASSVGTSGNTGELFF
TRBJ2-2 | once | NA | TRBV9 | TGTGCCAGCAGCACCCACTGGAACACCGGGGAGCTGTTTTTT | CASSTHWNTGELFF
TRBJ2-2 | NA | NA | TRBV5-1 | TGCGCCAGCAGCTTGAAGGGGTCGGCCACCGGGGAGCTGTTTTTT | CASSLKGSATGELFF